A selection of T cell receptor beta chains follows, all from one sample in a study of T cell responses to AZD1222 COVID-19 vaccine. Profiled with immunoSEQ multiplex PCR; TCRdb holds only in-frame clones, not every one. The repertoire has approximately 92,000 clones, about 91% of them found once; the top ten carry 7.5%. Sequenced here: peripheral blood, sampled on day 0 of AZD1222 vaccination. The origin of the receptors is an adult in good health. Each CDR3 is given with its conserved first and last residue. The D gene is left open where the match is weak. Size values are once, few and many counts, or a class for expanded clones, and some rows have none.

j_call	clone_size	d_call	v_call	cdr3_aa	cdr3_nt
TRBJ2-3	-	-	TRBV6-5	CASTVTDTQYF	TGTGCCAGCACCGTCACAGATACGCAGTATTTT
TRBJ1-2	-	-	TRBV4-2	CASSQDPRRNYGYTF	TGTGCCAGCAGCCAAGATCCCAGGCGGAACTATGGCTACACCTTC
TRBJ1-5	-	-	TRBV28	CASSLSFYQPQHF	TGTGCCAGCAGTTTATCCTTTTATCAGCCCCAGCATTTT
TRBJ1-4	-	-	TRBV5-1	CASSPGRGGASEKLFF	TGCGCCAGCAGCCCCGGTAGGGGGGGCGCGTCGGAAAAACTGTTTTTT
TRBJ1-3	-	-	TRBV5-1	CASSLAGSGNTIYF	TGCGCCAGCAGCTTGGCGGGCTCTGGAAACACCATATATTTT
TRBJ2-1	-	TRBD2	TRBV3-1/TRBV3-2	CASSLQPGTSGREQFF	TGTGCCAGCAGCCTTCAACCGGGGACTAGCGGGAGAGAGCAGTTCTTC
TRBJ1-2	-	-	TRBV19	CASSIQEGDYGYTF	TGTGCCAGTAGTATACAGGAGGGAGACTATGGCTACACCTTC
TRBJ1-5	-	-	TRBV12-3/TRBV12-4	CARRPGEQPQHF	TGTGCCAGGAGACCAGGGGAGCAGCCCCAGCATTTT
TRBJ2-1	-	TRBD2	TRBV28	CASSSLWLAGLPNEQFF	TGTGCCAGCAGTTCCCTTTGGTTAGCGGGCCTTCCCAATGAGCAGTTCTTC
TRBJ1-5	-	-	TRBV14	CASSQDGPSNQPQHF	TGTGCCAGCAGCCAAGATGGGCCCAGCAATCAGCCCCAGCATTTT
TRBJ1-2	-	-	TRBV6-5	CASSYEEGYGYTF	TGTGCCAGCAGTTACGAGGAGGGCTATGGCTACACCTTC
TRBJ1-1	-	TRBD1	TRBV5-1	CASSLGTGLRAEAFF	TGCGCCAGCAGCTTGGGGACAGGGTTGCGGGCTGAAGCTTTCTTT
TRBJ1-5	-	-	TRBV27	CASSSSGVYSNQPQHF	TGTGCCAGCAGTTCCTCGGGGGTTTATAGCAATCAGCCCCAGCATTTT
TRBJ1-2	once	TRBD1	TRBV5-1	CASSLGTGGYGYTF	TGCGCCAGCAGCTTGGGGACAGGGGGCTATGGCTACACCTTC
TRBJ1-2	-	TRBD1	TRBV7-3	CASSSGQSAFGYTF	TGTGCCAGCAGCTCGGGACAGTCGGCTTTTGGCTACACCTTC
TRBJ2-2	few	TRBD2	TRBV3-1/TRBV3-2	CASSPLAGWNTGELFF	TGTGCCAGCAGCCCGTTAGCGGGCTGGAACACCGGGGAGCTGTTTTTT